This TCR beta chain was recovered during a study of T cell repertoires in cytomegalovirus infection. Study-wide context: Evidence of both CMV infection and a matching HLA type came from public TCR beta signatures. Findings and caveats of the study: CMV-specific HLA-C-restricted TCR beta clonotypes dominated the ex vivo response.

MiXCR, run by TCRdb on the reads, gives a single entry per CDR3 protein. The sample carries almost 550,000 distinct CDR3 sequences, approximately 17% recorded once. This clonotype was detected ten times or more. Its antigen is undetermined. V was cut by 3 bases and J by 8 bases, with 11 bases left in between. The CDR3 loop spans 13 amino acids. The sequence was obtained from a human donor in good health (CMV status not recorded). Some clones in this sample may be carry-over from other donors' samples. The chain carries TRBV12-3 or TRBV12-4 and TRBJ2-1; TRBD2 is a possible D gene (5 bases). Sequencing used CD8+ T cells from PBMCs. The CDR3 reads CASSFSVRHEQFF. CDR3 coding DNA: TGTGCCAGCAGTTTTAGCGTTAGACATGAGCAGTTCTTC.